What follows are 32 T cell receptor beta chains derived from one specimen sequenced in a study of cytomegalovirus exposure and HLA in healthy donors. PCR amplification relied on 60 Vbeta primers (plus 13 Jbeta primers). Sequencing was performed with immunoSEQ multiplex PCR; in TCRdb, only in-frame clones are kept and a portion is missing. The sample lists about 300,000 clones; 75% to 90% were seen once. Sequencing used PBMCs. The receptors derive from a man in his forties in good health and CMV-seropositive.

The rearrangement joins TRBV30 to TRBJ2-7; a possible D gene is TRBD1 (5 bases). Trimming pared 2 bases from V and 6 bases from J, leaving 17 bases between. This CDR3 has 14 amino acids. Per germline, CDR1 GTSNPN and CDR2 SVGIG (reference sequence). The DNA for the CDR3 is TGTGCCTGGAGTCTCGCGTCAGGGCGTGGCGAGCAGTACTTC. This translates into CAWSLASGRGEQYF.

J is TRBJ2-1 and V is TRBV5-5; 9 bases align to TRBD1. Germline V gene sequence: CDR1 SGHKS, CDR2 YYEKEE (reference sequence). The CDR3 covers 16 residues. The V segment lost 2 bases and the J segment 1 base; nucleotides outside the gene matches: 4. DNA of the CDR3: TGTGCCAGCAGCTTTTACAGGGGGCGATCCTACAATGAGCAGTTCTTC. Amino acid sequence: CASSFYRGRSYNEQFF.

This clone was detected only once. The chain links TRBV28 to TRBJ2-7, with 9 bases identical to TRBD1. V trimming: 7 bases; J trimming: 6 bases; junction bases outside the gene matches: 13. This CDR3 is built from 15 residues. From germline, CDR1 is MDHEN and CDR2 SYDVKM. The CDR3 here is CASTTPGTGLGEQYF. Here the CDR3 DNA reads TGTGCCAGCACCACCCCCGGGACAGGGTTAGGCGAGCAGTACTTC.

The chain combines TRBV2 with TRBJ2-5, with a tentative D call TRBD1 (5 bases). This CDR3 region has 13 residues. V was cut by 2 bases and J by 4 bases, with 8 bases left in between. CDR1 and CDR2 from the germline V gene are SNHLY and FYNNEI. The CDR3 nucleotides read TGTGCCAGCAGTGAAAGAAGGGGAGAGACCCAGTACTTC. Protein product: CASSERRGETQYF.

The V call is TRBV10-3, the J call TRBJ2-7; D might be TRBD2 (5 bases). Germline V gives CDR1 ENHRY, CDR2 SYGVKD. V was trimmed by 0 bases and J by 4 bases, leaving 13 bases between them. CDR3 length: 15 amino acids. This CDR3 reads CAISESVGALYEQYF. The CDR3 nucleotides are TGTGCCATCAGTGAGTCGGTGGGAGCGCTGTACGAGCAGTACTTC.

V is TRBV28 and J is TRBJ2-3, with 14 nucleotides matching TRBD2. Per the germline V gene, CDR1 is MDHEN and CDR2 is SYDVKM. The CDR3 spans 15 residues. The V gene end was trimmed by 6 bases and the J gene end by 5 bases; junction bases not matched to a gene: 4. CDR3 DNA sequence: TGTGCCAGCAGCCAAGGACTAGCGGGAGGAGATACGCAGTATTTT. The encoded protein is CASSQGLAGGDTQYF. The full variable domain, rest sourced from reference TRBV28 and TRBJ2-3, is DVKVTQSSRYLVKRTGEKVFLECVQDMDHENMFWYRQDPGLGLRLIYFSYDVKMKEKGDIPEGYSVSREKKERFSLILESASTNQTSMYLCASSQGLAGGDTQYFGPGTRLTVL.

The chain couples TRBV29-1 to TRBJ2-7; possibly TRBD1 for D (6 bases). CDR3 length: 13 residues. V shed 7 bases and J shed 7 bases, with 20 bases lying between them. CDR1 and CDR2 (germline): SQVTM, ANQGSEA. CDR3 nucleotides: TGCAGCGCCCACGACAGGCTTAATGGGGAGCAGTACTTC. Protein: CSAHDRLNGEQYF.

A note on this clone: The same CDR3 arises from other DNA sequences in this sample as well. The chain links TRBV6-5 to TRBJ2-7, with TRBD2 identical over 12 bases. The ends lost 5 bases at V and 5 bases at J; junction bases unmatched: 7. Germline V CDR1 and CDR2: MNHEY, SVGAGI. The length of the CDR3 is 15 residues. The CDR3 coding sequence is TGTGCCAGCAGTCGACTAGCGGGAGTAGTAAACGAGCAGTACTTC. This codes for CASSRLAGVVNEQYF.

This chain links TRBV19 with TRBJ2-1, with D possibly matching TRBD2 (6 bases). The germline gives CDR1 LNHDA, CDR2 SQIVND (reference sequence). The CDR3 consists of 13 residues. V was cut by 4 bases and J by 6 bases, with 10 bases left in between. The CDR3 nucleotides read TGTGCCAGTAGTACCCGGGACTTCAATGAGCAGTTCTTC. Protein sequence: CASSTRDFNEQFF.

This chain links TRBV4-3 with TRBJ2-1, with unresolved D. This CDR3 has 17 residues. Germline V gene lookup returns CDR1 LGHNA and CDR2 YSLEER. V lost 0 bases and J 0 bases, leaving 12 bases between the germline ends. This CDR3 reads CASSQDPTESSYNEQFF. The CDR3, as DNA: TGCGCCAGCAGCCAAGACCCGACGGAGAGCTCCTACAATGAGCAGTTCTTC.

DNA of the CDR3: TGTGCCAGCAGCCCCATGGGACTAGCGGGCTCTTACAATGAGCAGTTCTTC. It encodes CASSPMGLAGSYNEQFF. The chain couples TRBV5-4 to TRBJ2-1; 12 bases map to TRBD2. CDR1 and CDR2 (germline): SGHNT, YYREEE (reference sequence). CDR3 length equals 17 residues. The J segment lost 4 bases and the V segment lost 4 bases, leaving 9 bases of the junction unmatched. Complete variable domain (other parts from reference TRBV5-4 and TRBJ2-1): ETGVTQSPTHLIKTRGQQVTLRCSSQSGHNTVSWYQQALGQGPQFIFQYYREEENGRGNFPPRFSGLQFPNYSSELNVNALELDDSALYLCASSPMGLAGSYNEQFFGPGTRLTVL.

This clone was seen just once. This CDR3 reads CASSLSTVSSGNTIYF. The CDR3 region has the DNA TGTGCCAGCAGCTTAAGTACGGTGAGCTCTGGAAACACCATATATTTT. The genes are TRBV11-2 and TRBJ1-3, with D unresolved. The CDR3 is 16 amino acids. V dropped 2 bases and J dropped 0 bases, with 11 bases sitting between them. Germline assignment: CDR1 SGHAT and CDR2 FQNNGV.

The genes are TRBV28 and TRBJ1-1; TRBD1 is a possible D gene (5 bases). In germline, CDR1 is MDHEN, CDR2 SYDVKM. Between the trimmed V and J ends, which lost 7 bases and 5 bases, there was a span of 14 bases. The CDR3 is 13 amino acids. CDR3 DNA sequence: TGTGCCAGCACCATGGCAGGGTGGACTGAAGCTTTCTTT. Protein product: CASTMAGWTEAFF.

This chain links TRBV5-1 with TRBJ2-7; a weak D match, TRBD2 (5 bases). Germline V gene sequence: CDR1 SGHRS, CDR2 YFSETQ. The CDR3 has 14 residues. The ends were cut back, 3 bases at V and 4 bases at J, with 14 bases in the middle. The CDR3 region is CASSYERELYEQYF. The CDR3 nucleotides read TGCGCCAGCAGCTATGAGAGGGAACTGTACGAGCAGTACTTC.

This chain connects TRBV7-9 to TRBJ1-2; D is ambiguous. Germline lookup yields CDR1 SEHNR and CDR2 FQNEAQ (reference sequence). V lost 5 bases, J lost 2 bases, and 6 bases lay in between. The CDR3 has 12 residues. The CDR3 protein is CASSPRNYGYTF. CDR3 DNA: TGTGCCAGCAGCCCACGGAACTATGGCTACACCTTC.

The rearrangement uses TRBV25-1 and TRBJ2-1; 13 positions agree with TRBD2. The CDR3 is 16 amino acids. The V gene end was trimmed by 4 bases and the J gene end by 8 bases; junction bases not matched to a gene: 8. Per the germline V gene, CDR1 is MGHDK and CDR2 is SYGVNS. In DNA, the CDR3 is TGTGCCAGCAGTGCCACCCACGGACTAGCGGGAGATGAGCAGTTCTTC. Its protein is CASSATHGLAGDEQFF.

The chain couples TRBV18 to TRBJ1-1; D ambiguous. V was trimmed by 5 bases and J by 4 bases, leaving 14 bases between them. Germline CDR1 and CDR2: KGHSH and LQKENI. The CDR3 extends over 14 amino acids. CDR3 sequence (DNA): TGTGCCAGCTCAGCGGTCGGAGTAGGCACTGAAGCTTTCTTT. Its protein product is CASSAVGVGTEAFF.

V gene TRBV11-2 combines with J gene TRBJ2-1; 10 bases align to TRBD1. CDR1 is SGHAT, CDR2 FQNNGV, per germline. V lost 4 bases to trimming and J lost 3 bases; unmatched junction nucleotides: 3. This CDR3 has 15 amino acids. The CDR3 DNA is TGTGCCAGCAGCTCCGGGACAGGGGTCTACAATGAGCAGTTCTTC. This sequence encodes CASSSGTGVYNEQFF. The variable domain in full, completed from reference TRBV11-2 and TRBJ2-1, reads EAGVAQSPRYKIIEKRQSVAFWCNPISGHATLYWYQQILGQGPKLLIQFQNNGVVDDSQLPKDRFSAERLKGVDSTLKIQPAKLEDSAVYLCASSSGTGVYNEQFFGPGTRLTVL.

The chain links TRBV4-1 to TRBJ1-5, with TRBD1 as a possible D gene (5 bases). Trimming removed 3 bases at V and 2 bases at J, with 11 bases between. CDR3 length equals 15 residues. The germline gives CDR1 MGHRA, CDR2 YSYEKL. For the CDR3, the DNA is TGCGCCAGCAGCCAGGAGGGGCGGGGCAATCAGCCCCAGCATTTT. Protein sequence: CASSQEGRGNQPQHF.

The chain carries TRBV19 and TRBJ2-7; maybe TRBD1 (5 bases). V was cut by 6 bases and J by 4 bases, with 10 bases left in between. This CDR3 is built from 12 residues. Looked up from germline, CDR1 is LNHDA and CDR2 is SQIVND (reference sequence). DNA of the CDR3: TGTGCCAGTAGCTCCGACAGTTACGAGCAGTACTTC. Amino acids: CASSSDSYEQYF.

This clone appeared a few times. The chain recombines TRBV7-2 with TRBJ1-5, with D unresolved. V lost 2 bases and J 4 bases, leaving 3 bases between the germline ends. CDR3 length: 12 amino acids. Germline CDR1 and CDR2: SGHTA and FQGNSA. The CDR3 DNA is TGTGCCAGCAGCTTACAGAATCAGCCCCAGCATTTT. Its protein is CASSLQNQPQHF.

V usage is TRBV6-6 and J usage is TRBJ1-3, with a weak D call TRBD1 (6 bases). CDR1 MNHNY and CDR2 SVGAGI come from the germline V gene (reference sequence). The CDR3 is 16 amino acids. With 3 bases removed from V and 0 bases from J, the gap between germline ends came to 12 bases. CDR3: CASSYRTDYSGNTIYF. The CDR3 nucleotides read TGTGCCAGCAGTTATCGGACAGACTACTCTGGAAACACCATATATTTT.

The chain recombines TRBV11-2 with TRBJ2-7; maybe TRBD1 (6 bases). CDR1 SGHAT and CDR2 FQNNGV come from the germline V gene. The CDR3 totals 16 residues. The ends were cut back, 2 bases at V and 0 bases at J, with 14 bases in the middle. The CDR3 region is CASSLTAGETSYEQYF. In nucleotides, the CDR3 is TGTGCCAGCAGCTTAACGGCAGGGGAGACCTCCTACGAGCAGTACTTC.

This sequence joins TRBV27 and TRBJ2-7, with TRBD1 matching over 9 bases. With 4 bases clipped from V and 0 bases from J, the junction kept 13 bases outside the gene matches. The CDR3 contains 18 residues. CDR1 MNHEY and CDR2 SMNVEV come from the germline V gene (reference sequence). The chain's CDR3 is CASSSPPRGTGSSYEQYF. CDR3 sequence (DNA): TGTGCCAGCAGTTCGCCACCTAGGGGGACAGGGAGCTCCTACGAGCAGTACTTC.

J is TRBJ1-1 and V is TRBV25-1; D uncertain. Germline values: CDR1 MGHDK, CDR2 SYGVNS. There are 12 residues in the CDR3. V lost 2 bases, J lost 6 bases, and 7 bases lay in between. CDR3 region: CASSEEGPEAFF. The DNA of the CDR3 is TGTGCCAGCAGTGAAGAGGGCCCTGAAGCTTTCTTT.

V is TRBV5-4 and J is TRBJ2-7; 10 bases map to TRBD2. The CDR3 is 14 residues long. The V segment lost 10 bases and the J segment 5 bases; nucleotides outside the gene matches: 12. Germline-derived CDR1 and CDR2 are SGHNT and YYREEE (reference sequence). CDR3 DNA sequence: TGTGCCGGCGAACAAGCGGGAGGGCCCCACGAGCAGTACTTC. It specifies CAGEQAGGPHEQYF.

This clone has just one count. In nucleotides, the CDR3 is TGTGCCAGCAGCTTGGCTAGCGGGCCCCGTTACGAGCAGTACTTC. Translation: CASSLASGPRYEQYF. V usage is TRBV5-4 and J usage is TRBJ2-7; 8 nucleotides agree with TRBD2. Losses at the gene ends were 0 bases for V and 4 bases for J; bases not matched to a gene: 6. The CDR3 extends over 15 amino acids. Germline V gene lookup returns CDR1 SGHNT and CDR2 YYREEE (reference sequence).

The chain is built from TRBV6-5 and TRBJ2-1; 11 bases are shared with TRBD2. The CDR3 covers 15 residues. Germline CDR1 reads MNHEY; CDR2 reads SVGAGI. J lost 8 bases, V lost 0 bases, and 3 bases had no gene match. The CDR3 protein is CASSYSTSGRDEQFF. CDR3 bases: TGTGCCAGCAGTTACTCCACTAGCGGGAGAGATGAGCAGTTCTTC.

J is TRBJ2-7 and V is TRBV27; TRBD1 agrees at 7 bases. The length of the CDR3 is 15 residues. Trimming cost V 2 bases and J 2 bases; bases outside gene matches: 6. The V gene's germline CDR1 is MNHEY and CDR2 SMNVEV (reference sequence). The CDR3 sequence is CASSLVGDRAYEQYF. CDR3 coding DNA: TGTGCCAGCAGTTTAGTTGGTGACAGGGCCTACGAGCAGTACTTC.

The chain has TRBV11-2 and TRBJ1-4; D not resolved. The CDR3 has 12 residues. The germline CDR1 and CDR2 sequences are SGHAT and FQNNGV. V lost 1 base to trimming and J lost 8 bases, with 5 bases between them. The CDR3 reads CASSLGQEKLFF. The CDR3 DNA sequence: TGTGCCAGCAGCTTAGGGCAGGAAAAACTGTTTTTT.

The chain combines TRBV7-9 with TRBJ2-2; no firm D call. There are 13 residues in the CDR3. The germline V gene encodes CDR1 SEHNR and CDR2 FQNEAQ (reference sequence). V dropped 0 bases and J dropped 6 bases, with 5 bases sitting between them. The CDR3 loop is CASSLAQAGELFF. CDR3 bases: TGTGCCAGCAGCTTAGCCCAGGCCGGGGAGCTGTTTTTT. The variable domain in full, with the rest retrieved from reference TRBV7-9 and TRBJ2-2, is DTGVSQNPRHKITKRGQNVTFRCDPISEHNRLYWYRQTLGQGPEFLTYFQNEAQLEKSRLLSDRFSAERPKGSFSTLEIQRTEQGDSAMYLCASSLAQAGELFFGEGSRLTVL.

This chain joins TRBV28 and TRBJ2-6; TRBD1 might be the D (6 bases). V lost 3 bases and J 0 bases, leaving 24 bases between the germline ends. The CDR3 covers 21 residues. Looked up from germline, CDR1 is MDHEN and CDR2 is SYDVKM. CDR3 in amino acids: CASSFSLIRTASISGANVLTF. CDR3 nucleotides: TGTGCCAGCAGTTTCTCCCTTATCAGGACAGCCTCAATCTCTGGGGCCAACGTCCTGACTTTC.